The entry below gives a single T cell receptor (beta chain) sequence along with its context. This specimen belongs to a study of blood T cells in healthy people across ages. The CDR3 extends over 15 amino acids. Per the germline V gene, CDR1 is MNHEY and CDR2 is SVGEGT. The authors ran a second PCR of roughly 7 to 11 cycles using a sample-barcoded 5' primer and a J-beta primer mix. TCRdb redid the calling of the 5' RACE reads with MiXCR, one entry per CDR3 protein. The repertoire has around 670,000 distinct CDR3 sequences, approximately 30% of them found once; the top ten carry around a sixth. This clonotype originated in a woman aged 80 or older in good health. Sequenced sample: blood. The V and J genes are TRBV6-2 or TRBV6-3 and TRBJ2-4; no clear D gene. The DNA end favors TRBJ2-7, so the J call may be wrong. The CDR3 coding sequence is TGTGCCAGCAGATCCTTAGGCAGGCTGAGCTACGAGCAGTACTTC. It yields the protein CASRSLGRLSYEQYF.